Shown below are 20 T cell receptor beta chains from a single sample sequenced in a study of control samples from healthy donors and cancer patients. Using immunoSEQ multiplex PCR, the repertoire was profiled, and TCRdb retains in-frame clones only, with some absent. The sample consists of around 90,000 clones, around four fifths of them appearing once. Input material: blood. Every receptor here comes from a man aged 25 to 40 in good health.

CDR3 coding DNA: TGTGCCAGCAGCGTAGGTTCCGGGTGGAACTATGGCTACACCTTC. This sequence encodes CASSVGSGWNYGYTF. The chain combines TRBV9 with TRBJ1-2; D not certain. V was trimmed by 0 bases and J by 2 bases, leaving 11 bases between them. Germline V gene sequence: CDR1 SGDLS, CDR2 YYNGEE. CDR3 size: 15 residues.

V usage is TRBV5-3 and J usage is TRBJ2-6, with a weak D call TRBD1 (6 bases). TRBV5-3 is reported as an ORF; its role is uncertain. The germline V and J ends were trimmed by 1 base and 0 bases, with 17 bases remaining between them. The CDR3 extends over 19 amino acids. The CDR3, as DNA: TGTGCCAGAAGCTTGCCGCCAGGGGAAAGACTCTCTGGGGCCAACGTCCTGACTTTC. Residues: CARSLPPGERLSGANVLTF.

The CDR3 DNA is TGTGCCAGCAGTGAAAGGCAGCAGCCCCAGCATTTT. Its protein product is CASSERQQPQHF. This chain uses TRBV6-1 with TRBJ1-5; unclear D gene. CDR3 length equals 12 residues. The germline V and J ends were trimmed by 2 bases and 7 bases, with 6 bases remaining between them. Germline-derived CDR1 and CDR2 are MNHNS and SASEGT.

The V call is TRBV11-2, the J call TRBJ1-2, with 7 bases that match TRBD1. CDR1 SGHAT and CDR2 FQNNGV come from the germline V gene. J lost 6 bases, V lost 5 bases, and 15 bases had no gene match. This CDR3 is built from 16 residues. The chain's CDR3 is CASSQTPGQYRDGYTF. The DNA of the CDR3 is TGTGCCAGCAGCCAAACCCCGGGACAGTACAGAGATGGCTACACCTTC.

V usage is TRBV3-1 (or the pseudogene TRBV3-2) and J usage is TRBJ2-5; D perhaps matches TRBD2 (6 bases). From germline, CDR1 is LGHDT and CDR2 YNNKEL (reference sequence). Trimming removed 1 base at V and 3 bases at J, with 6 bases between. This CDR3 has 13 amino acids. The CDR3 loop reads CASSQAGEETQYF. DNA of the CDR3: TGTGCCAGCAGCCAAGCGGGGGAAGAGACCCAGTACTTC.

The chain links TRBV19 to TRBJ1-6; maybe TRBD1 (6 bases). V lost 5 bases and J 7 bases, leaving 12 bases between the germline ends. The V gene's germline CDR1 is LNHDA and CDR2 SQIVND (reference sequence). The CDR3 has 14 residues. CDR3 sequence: CASSFGGFNSPLHF. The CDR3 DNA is TGTGCCAGTAGTTTTGGGGGCTTCAATTCACCCCTCCACTTT.

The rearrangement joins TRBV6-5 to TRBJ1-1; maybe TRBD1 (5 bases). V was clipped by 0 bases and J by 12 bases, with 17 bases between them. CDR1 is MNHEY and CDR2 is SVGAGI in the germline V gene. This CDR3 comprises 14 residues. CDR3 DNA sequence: TGTGCCAGCAGTTACTCCCCCGACGGCAGGGAGCCTTTCTTT. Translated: CASSYSPDGREPFF.

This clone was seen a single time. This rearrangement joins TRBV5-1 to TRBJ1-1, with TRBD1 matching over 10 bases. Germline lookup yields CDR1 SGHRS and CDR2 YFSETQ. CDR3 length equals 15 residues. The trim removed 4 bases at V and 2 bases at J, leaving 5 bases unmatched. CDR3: CASSHDRGRNTEAFF. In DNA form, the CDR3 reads TGCGCCAGCAGCCACGACAGGGGGCGAAACACTGAAGCTTTCTTT.

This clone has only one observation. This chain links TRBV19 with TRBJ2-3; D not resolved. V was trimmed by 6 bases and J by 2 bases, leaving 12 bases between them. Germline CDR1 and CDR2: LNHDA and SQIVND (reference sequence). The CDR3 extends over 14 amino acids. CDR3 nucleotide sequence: TGTGCCAGTAGACAAAGTGACTCCACAGATACGCAGTATTTT. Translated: CASRQSDSTDTQYF.

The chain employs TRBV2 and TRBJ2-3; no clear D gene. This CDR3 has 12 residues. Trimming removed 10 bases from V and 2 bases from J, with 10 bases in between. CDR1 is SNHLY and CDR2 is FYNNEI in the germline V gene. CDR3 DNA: TGTGCCATCAAATGGGTCACAGATACGCAGTATTTT. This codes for CAIKWVTDTQYF.

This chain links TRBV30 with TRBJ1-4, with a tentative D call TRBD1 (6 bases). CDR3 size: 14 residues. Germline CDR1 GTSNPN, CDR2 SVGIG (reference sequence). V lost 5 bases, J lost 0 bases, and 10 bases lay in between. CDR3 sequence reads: CAWSTGSTNEKLFF. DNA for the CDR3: TGTGCCTGGTCTACAGGGTCAACTAATGAAAAACTGTTTTTT.

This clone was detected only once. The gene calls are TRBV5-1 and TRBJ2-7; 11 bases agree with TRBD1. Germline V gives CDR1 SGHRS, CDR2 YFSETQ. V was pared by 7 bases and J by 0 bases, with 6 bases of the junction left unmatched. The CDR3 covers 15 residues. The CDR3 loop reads CASGTGTGGSYEQYF. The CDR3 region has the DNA TGCGCCAGCGGTACCGGGACAGGGGGCTCCTACGAGCAGTACTTC.

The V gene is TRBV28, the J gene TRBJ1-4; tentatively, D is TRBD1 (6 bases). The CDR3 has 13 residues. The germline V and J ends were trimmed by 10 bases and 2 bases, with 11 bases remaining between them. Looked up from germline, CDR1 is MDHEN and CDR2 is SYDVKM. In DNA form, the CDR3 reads TGTGCCATTACGGACAGTACTAATGAAAAACTGTTTTTT. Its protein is CAITDSTNEKLFF.

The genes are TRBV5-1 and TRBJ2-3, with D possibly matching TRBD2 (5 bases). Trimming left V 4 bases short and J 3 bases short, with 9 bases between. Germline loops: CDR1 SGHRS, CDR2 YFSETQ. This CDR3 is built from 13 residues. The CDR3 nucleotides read TGCGCCAGCAGCCCGAGGGTGACAGATACGCAGTATTTT. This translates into CASSPRVTDTQYF.

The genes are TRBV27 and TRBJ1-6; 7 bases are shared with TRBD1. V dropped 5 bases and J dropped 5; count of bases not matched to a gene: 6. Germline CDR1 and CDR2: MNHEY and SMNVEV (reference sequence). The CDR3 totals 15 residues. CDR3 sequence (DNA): TGTGCCAGCAGTCTGACAGGGTATAATAATTCACCCCTCCACTTT. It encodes CASSLTGYNNSPLHF.

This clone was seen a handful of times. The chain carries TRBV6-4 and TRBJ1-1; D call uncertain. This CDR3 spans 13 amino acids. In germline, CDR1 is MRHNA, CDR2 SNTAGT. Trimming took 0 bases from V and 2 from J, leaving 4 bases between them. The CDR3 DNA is TGTGCCAGCAGTGACTCTGATAACACTGAAGCTTTCTTT. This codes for CASSDSDNTEAFF.

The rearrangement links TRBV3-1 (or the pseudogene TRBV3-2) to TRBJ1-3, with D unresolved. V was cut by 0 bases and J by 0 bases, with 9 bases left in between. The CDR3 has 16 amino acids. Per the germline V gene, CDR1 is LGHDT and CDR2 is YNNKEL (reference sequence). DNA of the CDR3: TGTGCCAGCAGCCAAGATTGGGGAAGCTCTGGAAACACCATATATTTT. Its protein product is CASSQDWGSSGNTIYF.

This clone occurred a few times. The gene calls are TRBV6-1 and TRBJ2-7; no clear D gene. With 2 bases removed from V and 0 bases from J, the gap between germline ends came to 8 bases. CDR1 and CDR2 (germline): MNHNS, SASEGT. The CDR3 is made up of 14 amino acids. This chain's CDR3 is CASSEWAGSYEQYF. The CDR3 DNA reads TGTGCCAGCAGTGAATGGGCAGGCTCCTACGAGCAGTACTTC.

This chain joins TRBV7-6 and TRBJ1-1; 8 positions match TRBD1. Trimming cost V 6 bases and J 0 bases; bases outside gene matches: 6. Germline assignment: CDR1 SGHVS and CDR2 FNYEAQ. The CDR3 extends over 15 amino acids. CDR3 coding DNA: TGTGCCAGCAGGCCAGGGGGCTGGATGAACACTGAAGCTTTCTTT. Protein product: CASRPGGWMNTEAFF.

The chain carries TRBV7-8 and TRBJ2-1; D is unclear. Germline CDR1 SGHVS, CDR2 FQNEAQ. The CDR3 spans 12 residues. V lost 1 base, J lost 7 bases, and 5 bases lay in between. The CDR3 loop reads CASSLVGNEQFF. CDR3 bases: TGTGCCAGCAGCTTAGTTGGTAATGAGCAGTTCTTC. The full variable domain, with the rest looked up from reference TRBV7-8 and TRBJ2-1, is GAGVSQSPRYKVAKRGQDVALRCDPISGHVSLFWYQQALGQGPEFLTYFQNEAQLDKSGLPSDRFFAERPEGSVSTLKIQRTQQEDSAVYLCASSLVGNEQFFGPGTRLTVL.